Listed here are 9 T cell receptor beta chains from one sample, sequenced in a study of cytomegalovirus exposure and HLA in healthy donors. With 60 Vbeta and 13 Jbeta primers, the PCR was carried out. Sequenced by immunoSEQ multiplex PCR; TCRdb stores in-frame clones only, minus some. The sample lists around 130,000 clones; roughly 82% were seen once. The sequencing input was PBMCs. The receptors were gathered from a woman aged 18-29 years in good health and CMV-seronegative.

This clone has a handful of counts. The chain recombines TRBV4-3 with TRBJ2-7; 7 nucleotides match TRBD2. With 0 bases clipped from V and 2 bases from J, the junction kept 7 bases outside the gene matches. Germline values: CDR1 LGHNA, CDR2 YSLEER. The CDR3 has 16 amino acids. The chain's CDR3 is CASSQENLAVPYEQYF. Written as DNA, the CDR3 is TGCGCCAGCAGCCAAGAGAATCTAGCGGTCCCCTACGAGCAGTACTTC.

The rearrangement uses TRBV10-2 and TRBJ2-7, with D perhaps matching TRBD2 (7 bases). The CDR3 length is 12 residues. V was pared by 6 bases and J by 6 bases, with 12 bases between. Germline loops: CDR1 WSHSY, CDR2 SAAADI. As DNA, the CDR3 is TGCGCCAGCAGGGTTAGGGGGGGCGAGCAGTACTTC. Encoded protein: CASRVRGGEQYF.

The chain links TRBV27 to TRBJ1-1; 7 bases fit TRBD1. Unmatched junction bases numbered 7, after V lost 5 bases and J lost 4 bases. Germline V lookup: CDR1 MNHEY, CDR2 SMNVEV (reference sequence). CDR3 length equals 14 residues. CDR3: CASSRTGGITEAFF. The CDR3 DNA reads as TGTGCCAGCAGTCGGACAGGAGGAATCACTGAAGCTTTCTTT.

The chain is built from TRBV4-2 and TRBJ2-2; D gene uncertain. This CDR3 contains 14 residues. V was trimmed by 1 base and J by 4 bases, leaving 7 bases between them. Germline CDR1 and CDR2: LGHNA and YNFKEQ. In DNA, the CDR3 is TGTGCCAGCAGCCAAGGTCGGTTCACCGGGGAGCTGTTTTTT. As protein: CASSQGRFTGELFF.

The chain is built from TRBV6-5 and TRBJ1-1, with D perhaps matching TRBD1 (6 bases). The length of the CDR3 is 14 residues. Germline loops: CDR1 MNHEY, CDR2 SVGAGI. V lost 5 bases and J lost 6, with 16 bases in between. DNA for the CDR3: TGTGCCAGCAGTCCCCCTTACAGGGAGTCTGAAGCTTTCTTT. Translating it yields CASSPPYRESEAFF.

This clone came up once. V usage is TRBV30 and J usage is TRBJ2-1; D unresolved. CDR1 and CDR2 (germline): GTSNPN, SVGIG (reference sequence). The V gene lost 1 base and the J gene lost 3 bases, with 13 bases spanning the gap. CDR3 length equals 15 residues. CDR3 amino acids: CAWSARVSYYNEQFF. The CDR3 DNA sequence: TGTGCCTGGAGTGCCCGGGTTTCGTACTACAATGAGCAGTTCTTC.

About this clone: This is likely a read error, given that the CDR3 carries no conserved phenylalanine or tryptophan at its end. The chain combines TRBV18 with TRBJ2-7, with TRBD2 matching 8 bases. The CDR3 has 15 amino acids. J was trimmed by 4 bases and V by 3 bases; bases with no gene match: 8. Germline V gives CDR1 KGHSH, CDR2 LQKENI. CDR3 protein: CASSPMSGSTYEQYL. The CDR3 DNA follows: TGTGCCAGCTCACCCATGAGCGGGAGTACGTACGAGCAGTACCTC.

This chain connects TRBV10-2 to TRBJ2-5; tentatively, D is TRBD2 (6 bases). The CDR3 runs 15 residues. CDR1 and CDR2 (germline): WSHSY, SAAADI. V was pared by 3 bases and J by 5 bases, with 16 bases between. The CDR3: CASSEAGSRGETQYF. The CDR3 nucleotides are TGCGCCAGCAGTGAAGCCGGGTCCCGGGGGGAGACCCAGTACTTC.

This rearrangement joins TRBV19 to TRBJ1-1; D call uncertain. Per germline, CDR1 LNHDA and CDR2 SQIVND (reference sequence). CDR3 length: 12 residues. V lost 7 bases, J lost 0 bases, and 6 bases lay in between. The DNA of the CDR3 is TGTGCCAGTATGCGGGTGAACACTGAAGCTTTCTTT. Protein product: CASMRVNTEAFF. The whole variable domain, filled in from reference TRBV19 and TRBJ1-1, reads DGGITQSPKYLFRKEGQNVTLSCEQNLNHDAMYWYRQDPGQGLRLIYYSQIVNDFQKGDIAEGYSVSREKKESFPLTVTSAQKNPTAFYLCASMRVNTEAFFGQGTRLTVV.